The 21 T cell receptor beta chains given below trace back to one sample, sequenced in a study of Graves' ophthalmopathy and Graves' hyperthyroidism. Scientists amplified the TCR beta CDR3 regions from RNA transcripts. The workflow started with a first-round RT-PCR run with HTBI primers and then moved on to a second-round multiplex PCR. TCRdb reprocessed the multiplex PCR reads with MiXCR, giving one entry per CDR3 protein. The table records more than 550,000 distinct CDR3 sequences, about 40% of them present only once. Material: peripheral blood. All receptors come from an adult man with Graves' ophthalmopathy.

V usage is TRBV9 and J usage is TRBJ2-7, with TRBD2 matching 11 bases. The J call is uncertain, as TRBJ2-1 better fits the DNA end. The CDR3 runs 15 residues. CDR1 is SGDLS and CDR2 is YYNGEE in the germline V gene. The DNA of the CDR3 is TGTGCCAGCAGCGTAGCTAGCGGGAGGCACAATGAGCAGTTCTTC. This codes for CASSVASGRHNEQFF.

This clonotype was observed at least ten times. The chain uses TRBV25-1 and TRBJ2-5; D may correspond to TRBD1 or TRBD2 (5 bases each). Trimming shortened V by 4 bases and J by 2 bases, and 14 bases separated the two germline ends. From germline, CDR1 is MGHDK and CDR2 SYGVNS. The CDR3 covers 15 residues. CDR3 sequence: CASSVLRDPQETQYF. In DNA form, the CDR3 reads TGTGCCAGCAGTGTGCTCCGGGACCCACAAGAGACCCAGTACTTC.

This clonotype was picked up many times. This chain links TRBV7-6 with TRBJ2-5; maybe TRBD1 (5 bases). The V end lost 0 bases, the J end lost 5 bases, and 16 bases lay between the germline ends. The CDR3 has 16 amino acids. CDR1 and CDR2 (germline): SGHVS, FNYEAQ. The CDR3 reads CASSLATAGSGETQYF. DNA for the CDR3: TGTGCCAGCAGCTTAGCCACTGCAGGGTCCGGGGAGACCCAGTACTTC.

The rearrangement uses TRBV10-3 and TRBJ2-2; maybe TRBD1 (5 bases). Looked up from germline, CDR1 is ENHRY and CDR2 is SYGVKD. This CDR3 is built from 16 residues. V lost 4 bases and J 8 bases, leaving 20 bases between the germline ends. The CDR3 reads CAISGWQGGSTGELFF. CDR3 bases: TGTGCCATCAGTGGTTGGCAGGGTGGAAGCACTGGGGAGCTGTTTTTT.

V is TRBV10-2 and J is TRBJ1-2; 9 nucleotides line up with TRBD1. The CDR3 covers 14 residues. Germline V gene lookup returns CDR1 WSHSY and CDR2 SAAADI. V shed 2 bases, J shed 3 bases, and the junction held 1 base outside the gene matches. The CDR3 DNA sequence: TGCGCCAGCAGTGAGACAGGGGGCCACTATGGCTACACCTTC. Amino acids: CASSETGGHYGYTF.

For the CDR3, the DNA is TGTGCCAGCAGCGCAGACAGGGTTTATGGCTACACCTTC. Protein product: CASSADRVYGYTF. V is TRBV7-8 and J is TRBJ1-2; 7 nucleotides line up with TRBD1. J gave up 5 bases and V 5 bases, and 5 bases lay outside the gene matches. This CDR3 spans 13 amino acids. Looked up from germline, CDR1 is SGHVS and CDR2 is FQNEAQ.

The chain links TRBV25-1 to TRBJ1-2, with 9 bases that match TRBD1. In germline, CDR1 is MGHDK, CDR2 SYGVNS. Germline trimming cut 2 bases from V and 4 bases from J; bases unmatched to any gene: 5. The CDR3 has 15 residues. CDR3 loop: CASSERGTGTYGYTF. CDR3 in DNA: TGTGCCAGCAGTGAACGGGGGACAGGGACCTATGGCTACACCTTC.

Details on this clonotype: A read error may account for a junction end that differs from germline. The rearrangement links TRBV5-1 to TRBJ1-1; 7 nucleotides agree with TRBD1. The V gene's germline CDR1 is SGHRS and CDR2 YFSETQ. There are 14 residues in the CDR3. CDR3 sequence: CASNLVDRTTEAFF. DNA of the CDR3: TGCGCCAGCAACTTGGTGGACAGGACCACTGAAGCTTTCTTT.

The chain links TRBV7-9 to TRBJ1-6, with 12 bases aligning to TRBD1. CDR1 is SEHNR, CDR2 FQNEAQ, per germline (reference sequence). V lost 5 bases and J lost 13; bases outside the gene matches: 12. CDR3 length: 16 residues. CDR3 residues: CASSVSGTGGGQPLHF. As DNA, the CDR3 is TGTGCCAGCAGCGTCTCCGGGACAGGGGGCGGTCAGCCCCTCCACTTT.

This clonotype was seen many times. This rearrangement joins TRBV10-3 to TRBJ1-2; unclear D gene. Germline CDR1 ENHRY, CDR2 SYGVKD. Trimming shortened V by 7 bases and J by 8 bases, and 17 bases separated the two germline ends. The CDR3 length is 13 residues. The CDR3 spells CAIIPPWCLGYTF. The CDR3 coding sequence is TGTGCCATCATCCCCCCCTGGTGCCTAGGCTACACCTTC.

This clonotype was counted many times. The CDR3 bases are TGTGCCAGCAGCCTAAGAGGACTAGCTGGTAAGCAGTACTTC. Its protein product is CASSLRGLAGKQYF. This chain connects TRBV7-9 to TRBJ2-7, with 8 bases aligning to TRBD2. The CDR3 is made up of 14 amino acids. Germline CDR1 reads SEHNR; CDR2 reads FQNEAQ (reference sequence). Germline trimming cut 5 bases from V and 8 bases from J; bases unmatched to any gene: 11.

The gene calls are TRBV9 and TRBJ2-2, with 7 bases lining up with TRBD2. V lost 3 bases, J lost 2 bases, and 10 bases stayed unmatched. CDR1 and CDR2 (germline): SGDLS, YYNGEE. The CDR3 has 17 amino acids. The CDR3 region has the DNA TGTGCCAGCAGCGATCCGCTAGCGGACTTAAACACCGGGGAGCTGTTTTTT. It yields the protein CASSDPLADLNTGELFF.

This chain joins TRBV7-9 and TRBJ1-4, with a weak D call TRBD1 (6 bases). V shed 4 bases and J shed 8 bases, with 20 bases lying between them. Germline CDR1 reads SEHNR; CDR2 reads FQNEAQ (reference sequence). The CDR3 extends over 16 amino acids. CDR3 nucleotide sequence: TGTGCCAGCAGCTCTCCTCGCAGGGCAGGGGAAGAAAAACTGTTTTTT. Translated: CASSSPRRAGEEKLFF.

The chain employs TRBV7-2 and TRBJ1-6, with a tentative D call TRBD1 (5 bases). V was pared by 5 bases and J by 17 bases, with 16 bases between. Germline-derived CDR1 and CDR2 are SGHTA and FQGNSA. CDR3 length: 12 residues. CDR3: CASSHYTGLVHF. In DNA, the CDR3 is TGTGCCAGCAGCCACTACACGGGACTTGTCCACTTT.

This clonotype has only a few counts. The chain links TRBV12-3 or TRBV12-4 to TRBJ2-6; D is undetermined. V lost 3 bases and J 4 bases, leaving 22 bases between the germline ends. CDR3 length equals 19 residues. The CDR3 coding sequence is TGTGCCAGCAGTTTCCGCAGGCGCATCCCGTTCACCGGGGCCAACGTCCTGACTTTC. Residues: CASSFRRRIPFTGANVLTF.

This clonotype has at least ten counts. The chain links TRBV7-9 to TRBJ1-1, with no clear D. V lost 1 base to trimming and J lost 2 bases, with 8 bases between them. CDR3 length: 14 amino acids. Germline V gene sequence: CDR1 SEHNR, CDR2 FQNEAQ (reference sequence). CDR3 sequence: CASSLGRANTEAFF. The CDR3 DNA is TGTGCCAGCAGCTTAGGCCGGGCAAACACTGAAGCTTTCTTT.

As for this clonotype: This may be a read error, as it is one base from a much larger clone. J is TRBJ1-3 and V is TRBV29-1; D is unresolved. The CDR3 is 13 residues long. Germline V gene data show CDR1 as SQVTM and CDR2 as ANQGSEA. CDR3 protein: CSVPGTEGDTMYF. The CDR3 nucleotides are TGCAGCGTGCCGGGAACAGAAGGAGACACCATGTATTTT.

V usage is TRBV10-2 and J usage is TRBJ2-6, with 9 positions matching TRBD2. This CDR3 is built from 17 residues. Germline CDR1 WSHSY, CDR2 SAAADI. V lost 2 bases, J lost 1 base, and 3 bases stayed unmatched. CDR3 region: CASSEAGGASGANVLTF. CDR3 in DNA: TGCGCCAGCAGTGAGGCGGGAGGGGCGTCTGGGGCCAACGTCCTGACTTTC.

This clonotype was counted ten times or more. V and J are TRBV2 and TRBJ1-5; D is perhaps TRBD1 (6 bases). Trimming took off 3 bases at V and 2 bases at J, with 20 bases between the two ends. The CDR3 totals 18 residues. The germline gives CDR1 SNHLY, CDR2 FYNNEI. CDR3 amino acids: CASSDHIGNREGNQPQHF. The CDR3 bases are TGTGCCAGCAGTGATCACATAGGGAACAGGGAGGGCAATCAGCCCCAGCATTTT. The complete variable domain, with remaining parts taken from reference TRBV2 and TRBJ1-5, reads EPEVTQTPSHQVTQMGQEVILRCVPISNHLYFYWYRQILGQKVEFLVSFYNNEISEKSEIFDDQFSVERPDGSNFTLKIRSTKLEDSAMYFCASSDHIGNREGNQPQHFGDGTRLSIL.

The rearrangement uses TRBV19 and TRBJ1-3; D is unresolved. Per the germline V gene, CDR1 is LNHDA and CDR2 is SQIVND (reference sequence). Trimming stripped 3 bases from V and 2 bases from J, with 8 bases between. CDR3 length: 14 amino acids. The CDR3 region has the DNA TGTGCCAGTAGTATGGAGTTTGCTGGAAACACCATATATTTT. Translation gives CASSMEFAGNTIYF.

This clonotype was detected many times. The V and J genes are TRBV29-1 and TRBJ2-2; D is tentatively TRBD1 or TRBD2 (5 bases each). With 0 bases removed from V and 7 bases from J, the gap between germline ends came to 9 bases. The V gene's germline CDR1 is SQVTM and CDR2 ANQGSEA. The CDR3 consists of 13 residues. The CDR3 here is CSVEDRGLGELFF. CDR3 bases: TGCAGCGTTGAAGATCGGGGCCTCGGGGAGCTGTTTTTT.